This T cell receptor (beta chain) was documented in a study of brain metastases from non-small cell lung cancer. Study-wide findings and caveats: Compared with primary tumors, brain metastases showed less T-cell infiltration. Compared with their matched primary tumors, around 60% of brain metastases showed expanded T-cell clones.

V shed 0 bases, J shed 4 bases, and the junction held 5 bases outside the gene matches. In germline, CDR1 is SGDLS, CDR2 YYNGEE. The CDR3 sequence is 16 residues long. The repertoire was sequenced with immunoSEQ multiplex PCR; TCRdb's copy has only in-frame clones and lacks some. The profile shows around 2,200 clones, about 83% of them singletons. Comments on this clone: No antigen is known for it.

Sequenced sample: primary lung tumor tissue. The V call is TRBV9, the J call TRBJ2-5; the match to TRBD1 covers 11 bases. This TCR came from a donor at least 40 years old with non-small cell lung cancer. The CDR3 DNA is TGTGCCAGCAGCGTAGAGGGACAGGGGGTGGGAGAGACCCAGTACTTC. Its protein is CASSVEGQGVGETQYF.